This T cell receptor (beta chain) was sequenced in a study of PD-L1 blockade in urothelial cancer. Time point specified: pretreatment peripheral blood. Here immunoSEQ multiplex PCR was the method, and the copy in TCRdb shows in-frame clones only, minus some. The sample shows about 39,000 clones, roughly 90% of them seen only once. V dropped 6 bases and J dropped 8; count of bases not matched to a gene: 10. The germline CDR1 and CDR2 sequences are MGHDK and SYGVNS. The CDR3 covers 16 residues. The sample was PBMCs, taken around atezolizumab (anti-PD-L1) treatment. This rearrangement joins TRBV25-1 to TRBJ2-3, with 14 bases aligning to TRBD2. The receptor's source is a woman aged 60 to 75 with urothelial cancer. The CDR3 nucleotides read TGTGCCAGCAGCCCCACGGGACTAGCGGGAGCTAGTACGCAGTATTTT. Its translation is CASSPTGLAGASTQYF. The variable domain in full, completed from reference TRBV25-1 and TRBJ2-3, reads EADIYQTPRYLVIGTGKKITLECSQTMGHDKMYWYQQDPGMELHLIHYSYGVNSTEKGDLSSESTVSRIRTEHFPLTLESARPSHTSQYLCASSPTGLAGASTQYFGPGTRLTVL.